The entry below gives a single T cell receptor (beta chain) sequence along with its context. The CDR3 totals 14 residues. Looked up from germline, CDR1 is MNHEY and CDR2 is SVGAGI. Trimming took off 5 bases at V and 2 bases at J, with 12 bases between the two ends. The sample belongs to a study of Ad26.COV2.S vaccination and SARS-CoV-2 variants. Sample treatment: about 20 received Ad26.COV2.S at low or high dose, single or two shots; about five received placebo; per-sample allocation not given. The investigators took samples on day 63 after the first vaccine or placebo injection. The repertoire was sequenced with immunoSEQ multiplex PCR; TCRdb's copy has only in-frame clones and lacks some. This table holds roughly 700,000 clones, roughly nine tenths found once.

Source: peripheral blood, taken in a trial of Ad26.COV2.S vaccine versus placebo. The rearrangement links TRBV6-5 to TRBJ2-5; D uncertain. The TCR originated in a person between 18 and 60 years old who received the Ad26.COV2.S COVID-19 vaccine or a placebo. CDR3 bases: TGTGCCAGCAGTCTCCGTAATCTTCAAGAGACCCAGTACTTC. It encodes CASSLRNLQETQYF.